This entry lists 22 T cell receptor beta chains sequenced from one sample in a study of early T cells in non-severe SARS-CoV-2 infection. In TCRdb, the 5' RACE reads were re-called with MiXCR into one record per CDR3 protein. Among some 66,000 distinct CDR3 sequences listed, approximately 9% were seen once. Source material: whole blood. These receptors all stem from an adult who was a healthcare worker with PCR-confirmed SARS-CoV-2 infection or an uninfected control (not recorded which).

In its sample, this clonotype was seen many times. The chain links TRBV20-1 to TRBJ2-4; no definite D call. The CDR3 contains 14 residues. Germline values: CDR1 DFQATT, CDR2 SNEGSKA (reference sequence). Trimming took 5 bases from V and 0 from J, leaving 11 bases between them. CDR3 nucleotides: TGCAGTGCTCAGGACGGTGTAGCCAAAAACATTCAGTACTTC. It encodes CSAQDGVAKNIQYF.

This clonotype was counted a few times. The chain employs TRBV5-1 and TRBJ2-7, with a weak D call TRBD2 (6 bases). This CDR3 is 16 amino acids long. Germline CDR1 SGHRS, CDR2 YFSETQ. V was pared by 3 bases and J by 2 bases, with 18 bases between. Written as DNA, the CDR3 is TGCGCCAGCAGCTATGCCACCGGGACTGCGACCTACGAGCAGTACTTC. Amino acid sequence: CASSYATGTATYEQYF.

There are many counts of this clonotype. CDR3 nucleotides: TGTGCCAGTAGTACGGGGGGTTTTAGCTCTGGGGCCAACGTCCTGACTTTC. It yields the protein CASSTGGFSSGANVLTF. The chain links TRBV19 to TRBJ2-6; TRBD2 matches at 7 bases. The CDR3 covers 17 residues. In germline, CDR1 is LNHDA, CDR2 SQIVND (reference sequence). Trimming took 4 bases from V and 0 from J; bases not matched to a gene: 6.

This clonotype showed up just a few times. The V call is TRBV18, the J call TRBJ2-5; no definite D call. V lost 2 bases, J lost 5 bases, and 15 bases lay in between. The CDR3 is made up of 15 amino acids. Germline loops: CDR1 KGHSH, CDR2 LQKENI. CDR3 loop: CASSPTDPMRETQYF. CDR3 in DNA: TGTGCCAGCTCACCAACTGACCCGATGCGGGAGACCCAGTACTTC.

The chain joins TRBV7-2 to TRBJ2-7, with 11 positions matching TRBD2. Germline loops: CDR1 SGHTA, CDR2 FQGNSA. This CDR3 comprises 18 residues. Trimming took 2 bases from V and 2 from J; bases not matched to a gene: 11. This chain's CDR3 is CASSLTSGSSGYPYEQYF. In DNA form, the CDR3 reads TGTGCCAGCAGCTTAACTAGCGGGAGCTCCGGTTACCCCTACGAGCAGTACTTC.

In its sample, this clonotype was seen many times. The CDR3 spells CASSVGSGQETQYF. The CDR3 DNA is TGTGCCAGCAGCGTAGGGTCAGGTCAAGAGACCCAGTACTTC. This rearrangement joins TRBV9 to TRBJ2-5; D gene uncertain. Germline loops: CDR1 SGDLS, CDR2 YYNGEE. CDR3 length: 14 residues. Trimming took off 0 bases at V and 2 bases at J, with 8 bases between the two ends.

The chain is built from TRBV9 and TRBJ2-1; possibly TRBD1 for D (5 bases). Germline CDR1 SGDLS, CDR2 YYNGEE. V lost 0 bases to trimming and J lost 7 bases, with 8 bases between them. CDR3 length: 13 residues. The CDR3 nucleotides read TGTGCCAGCAGCGTAGCGACAGAGAATGAGCAGTTCTTC. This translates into CASSVATENEQFF.

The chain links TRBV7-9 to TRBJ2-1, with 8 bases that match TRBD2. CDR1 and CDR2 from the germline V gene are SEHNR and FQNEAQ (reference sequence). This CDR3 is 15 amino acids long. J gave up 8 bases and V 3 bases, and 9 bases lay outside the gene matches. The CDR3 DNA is TGTGCCAGCAGCTTGCCGGGACTAGTTCACCATGAGCAGTTCTTC. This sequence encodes CASSLPGLVHHEQFF. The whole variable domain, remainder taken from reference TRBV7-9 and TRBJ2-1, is DTGVSQNPRHKITKRGQNVTFRCDPISEHNRLYWYRQTLGQGPEFLTYFQNEAQLEKSRLLSDRFSAERPKGSFSTLEIQRTEQGDSAMYLCASSLPGLVHHEQFFGPGTRLTVL.

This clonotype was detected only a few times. The CDR3 protein is CASSFAGSDTQYF. DNA of the CDR3: TGTGCCAGCAGCTTCGCGGGATCAGATACGCAGTATTTT. The chain couples TRBV7-9 to TRBJ2-3; D perhaps matches TRBD2 (6 bases). Deletions cut 3 bases from V and 4 bases from J, with 8 bases between. The CDR3 covers 13 residues. In germline, CDR1 is SEHNR, CDR2 FQNEAQ (reference sequence).

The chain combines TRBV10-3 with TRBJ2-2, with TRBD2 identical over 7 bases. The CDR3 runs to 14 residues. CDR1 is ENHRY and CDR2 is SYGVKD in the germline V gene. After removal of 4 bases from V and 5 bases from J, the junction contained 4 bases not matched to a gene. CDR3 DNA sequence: TGTGCCATCAGTGGACAGCGGGGAACCGGGGAGCTGTTTTTT. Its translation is CAISGQRGTGELFF.

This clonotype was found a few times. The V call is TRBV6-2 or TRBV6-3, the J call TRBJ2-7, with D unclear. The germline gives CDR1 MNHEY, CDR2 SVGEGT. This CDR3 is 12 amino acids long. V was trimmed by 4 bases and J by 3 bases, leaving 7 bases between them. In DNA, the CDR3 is TGTGCCAGCAGTTGGTACAACTACGAGCAGTACTTC. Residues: CASSWYNYEQYF.

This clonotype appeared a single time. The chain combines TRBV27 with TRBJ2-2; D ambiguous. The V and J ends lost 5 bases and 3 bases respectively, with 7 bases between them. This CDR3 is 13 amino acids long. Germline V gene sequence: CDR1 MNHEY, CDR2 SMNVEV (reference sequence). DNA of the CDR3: TGTGCCAGCAGTCCCCGGTACACCGGGGAGCTGTTTTTT. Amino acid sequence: CASSPRYTGELFF.

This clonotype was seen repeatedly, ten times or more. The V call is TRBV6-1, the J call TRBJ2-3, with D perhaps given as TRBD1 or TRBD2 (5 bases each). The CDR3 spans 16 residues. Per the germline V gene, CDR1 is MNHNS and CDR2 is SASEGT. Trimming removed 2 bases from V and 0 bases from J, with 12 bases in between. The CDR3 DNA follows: TGTGCCAGCAGTGAAAATCCCTGGGGGAGCACAGATACGCAGTATTTT. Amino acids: CASSENPWGSTDTQYF.

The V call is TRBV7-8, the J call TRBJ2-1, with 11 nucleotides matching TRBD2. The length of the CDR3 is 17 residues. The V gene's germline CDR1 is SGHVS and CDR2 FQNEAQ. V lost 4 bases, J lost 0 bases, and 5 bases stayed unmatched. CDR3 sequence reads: CASSSLAGGSSYNEQFF. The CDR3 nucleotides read TGTGCCAGCAGCTCCTTAGCGGGAGGGAGCTCCTACAATGAGCAGTTCTTC.

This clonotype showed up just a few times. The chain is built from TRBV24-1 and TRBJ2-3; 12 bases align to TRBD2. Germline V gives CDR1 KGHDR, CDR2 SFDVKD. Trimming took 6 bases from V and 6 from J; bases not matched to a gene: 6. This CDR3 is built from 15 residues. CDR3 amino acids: CATSRLAGVADTQYF. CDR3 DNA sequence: TGTGCCACCAGTAGACTAGCGGGAGTGGCGGATACGCAGTATTTT.

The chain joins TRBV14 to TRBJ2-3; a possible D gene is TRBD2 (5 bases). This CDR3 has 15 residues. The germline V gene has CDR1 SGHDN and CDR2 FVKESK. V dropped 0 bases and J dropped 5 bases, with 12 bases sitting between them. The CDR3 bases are TGTGCCAGCAGCCAAGATCGGAGGAGAGTAGATACGCAGTATTTT. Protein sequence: CASSQDRRRVDTQYF.

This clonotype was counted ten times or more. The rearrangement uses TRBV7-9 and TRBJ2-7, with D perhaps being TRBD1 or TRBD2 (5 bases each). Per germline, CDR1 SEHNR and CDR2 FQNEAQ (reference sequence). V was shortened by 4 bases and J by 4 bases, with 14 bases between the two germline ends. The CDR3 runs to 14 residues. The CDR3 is CASSSGNWGYEQYF. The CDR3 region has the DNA TGTGCCAGCAGCTCAGGGAACTGGGGGTACGAGCAGTACTTC.

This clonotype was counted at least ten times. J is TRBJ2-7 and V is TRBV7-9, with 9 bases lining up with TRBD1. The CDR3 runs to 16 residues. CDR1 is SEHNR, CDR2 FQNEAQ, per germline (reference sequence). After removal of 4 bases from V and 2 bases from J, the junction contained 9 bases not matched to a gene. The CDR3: CASSSTSGTGTYEQYF. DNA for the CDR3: TGTGCCAGCAGCTCCACCTCCGGGACAGGGACCTACGAGCAGTACTTC. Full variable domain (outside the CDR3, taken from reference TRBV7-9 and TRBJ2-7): DTGVSQNPRHKITKRGQNVTFRCDPISEHNRLYWYRQTLGQGPEFLTYFQNEAQLEKSRLLSDRFSAERPKGSFSTLEIQRTEQGDSAMYLCASSSTSGTGTYEQYFGPGTRLTVT.

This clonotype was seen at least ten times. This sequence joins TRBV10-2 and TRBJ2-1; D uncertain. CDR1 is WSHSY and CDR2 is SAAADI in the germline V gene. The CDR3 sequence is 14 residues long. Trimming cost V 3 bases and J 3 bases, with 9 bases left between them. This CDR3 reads CASSESSFYNEQFF. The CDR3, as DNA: TGCGCCAGCAGTGAATCTAGTTTCTACAATGAGCAGTTCTTC.

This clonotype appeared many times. CDR3: CASSLAGGDQPQHF. The CDR3 DNA reads TGTGCCAGCAGCTTAGCAGGGGGCGATCAGCCCCAGCATTTT. The chain has TRBV7-2 and TRBJ1-5; TRBD1 matches at 7 bases. Trimming took 0 bases from V and 5 from J; bases not matched to a gene: 1. The CDR3 has 14 residues. Germline V gene sequence: CDR1 SGHTA, CDR2 FQGNSA. Drawing the rest from reference TRBV7-2 and TRBJ1-5, the complete variable domain is GAGVSQSPSNKVTEKGKDVELRCDPISGHTALYWYRQSLGQGLEFLIYFQGNSAPDKSGLPSDRFSAERTGGSVSTLTIQRTQQEDSAVYLCASSLAGGDQPQHFGDGTRLSIL.

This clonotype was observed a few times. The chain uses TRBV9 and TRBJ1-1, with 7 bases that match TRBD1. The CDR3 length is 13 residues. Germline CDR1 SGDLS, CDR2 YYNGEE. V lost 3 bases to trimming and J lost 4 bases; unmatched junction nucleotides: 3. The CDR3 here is CASSADRATEAFF. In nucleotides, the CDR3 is TGTGCCAGCAGCGCAGACAGGGCCACTGAAGCTTTCTTT. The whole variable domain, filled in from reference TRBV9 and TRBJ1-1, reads DSGVTQTPKHLITATGQRVTLRCSPRSGDLSVYWYQQSLDQGLQFLIQYYNGEERAKGNILERFSAQQFPDLHSELNLSSLELGDSALYFCASSADRATEAFFGQGTRLTVV.

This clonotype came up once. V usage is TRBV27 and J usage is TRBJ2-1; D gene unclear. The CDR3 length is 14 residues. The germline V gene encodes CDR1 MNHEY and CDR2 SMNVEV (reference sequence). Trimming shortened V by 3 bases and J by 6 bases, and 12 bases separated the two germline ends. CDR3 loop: CASSFGSRPNEQFF. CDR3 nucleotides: TGTGCCAGCAGTTTCGGGTCGCGGCCCAATGAGCAGTTCTTC.